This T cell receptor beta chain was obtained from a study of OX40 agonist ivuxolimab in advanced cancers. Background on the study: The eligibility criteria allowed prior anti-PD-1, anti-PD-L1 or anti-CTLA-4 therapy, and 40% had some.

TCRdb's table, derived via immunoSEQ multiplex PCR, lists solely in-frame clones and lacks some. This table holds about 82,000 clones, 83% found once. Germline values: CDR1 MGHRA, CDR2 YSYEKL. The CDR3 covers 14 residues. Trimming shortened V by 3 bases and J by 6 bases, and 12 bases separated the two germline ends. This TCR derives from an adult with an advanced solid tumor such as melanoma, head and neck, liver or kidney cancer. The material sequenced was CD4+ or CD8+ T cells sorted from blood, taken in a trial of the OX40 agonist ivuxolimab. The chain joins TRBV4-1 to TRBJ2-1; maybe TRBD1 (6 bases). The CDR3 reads CASSHRVGGNEQFF. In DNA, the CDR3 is TGCGCCAGCAGCCATAGGGTAGGGGGCAATGAGCAGTTCTTC.